These 20 T cell receptor beta chains were sequenced from one sample in a study of T-cell memory formation after mild COVID-19. From the 5' RACE reads, TCRdb called clonotypes with MiXCR, one entry per CDR3 protein. The data contain about 190,000 distinct CDR3 sequences, 15% to 20% of them singletons. The sample comprised PBMCs or a T cell subset sorted from them (not recorded which). All receptors derive from an adult woman who had mild COVID-19 (a few samples of this study predate the infection). Cell type and time point are not known.

The chain recombines TRBV7-8 with TRBJ2-5; 7 positions match TRBD2. The CDR3 covers 16 residues. CDR1 and CDR2 (germline): SGHVS, FQNEAQ. The ends lost 0 bases at V and 1 base at J; junction bases unmatched: 5. CDR3 sequence (DNA): TGTGCCAGCAGCTTAGCCCTGACTAGCTTCCAAGAGACCCAGTACTTC. This codes for CASSLALTSFQETQYF. The entire variable domain, with the rest obtained from reference TRBV7-8 and TRBJ2-5, is as follows: GAGVSQSPRYKVAKRGQDVALRCDPISGHVSLFWYQQALGQGPEFLTYFQNEAQLDKSGLPSDRFFAERPEGSVSTLKIQRTQQEDSAVYLCASSLALTSFQETQYFGPGTRLLVL.

This clonotype was picked up a small number of times. The chain uses TRBV20-1 and TRBJ2-7, with 9 bases aligning to TRBD1. CDR1 DFQATT and CDR2 SNEGSKA come from the germline V gene (reference sequence). The ends lost 5 bases at V and 3 bases at J; junction bases unmatched: 5. The CDR3 extends over 13 amino acids. Here the CDR3 DNA reads TGCAGTGCTTCACAGGGGGCTGGCTACGAGCAGTACTTC. It yields the protein CSASQGAGYEQYF.

The chain couples TRBV9 to TRBJ2-1, with D maybe TRBD1 (5 bases). CDR3 length: 15 residues. From germline, CDR1 is SGDLS and CDR2 YYNGEE. Trimming removed 0 bases at V and 0 bases at J, with 7 bases between. The CDR3 bases are TGTGCCAGCAGCGTAGCAAGGGGCTCCTACAATGAGCAGTTCTTC. It codes for CASSVARGSYNEQFF.

The CDR3 region has the DNA TGTGCCAGCAGTTTATATGGGGACGCCACAGATACGCAGTATTTT. Translation gives CASSLYGDATDTQYF. The chain combines TRBV28 with TRBJ2-3; either TRBD1 or TRBD2 may supply D (5 bases each). Germline V gene sequence: CDR1 MDHEN, CDR2 SYDVKM. Trimming removed 1 base at V and 2 bases at J, with 10 bases between. The CDR3 runs 15 residues.

The chain combines TRBV12-3 or TRBV12-4 with TRBJ1-1; the D is unclear. The CDR3 has 14 residues. Between the trimmed V and J ends, which lost 6 bases and 1 base, there was a span of 12 bases. CDR3 sequence (DNA): TGTGCCAGCAGCTCATCCTCAGGGAACACTGAAGCTTTCTTT. This encodes CASSSSSGNTEAFF.

This clonotype has more than one count but fewer than ten. This sequence joins TRBV4-1 and TRBJ2-5, with 9 nucleotides matching TRBD1. CDR1 is MGHRA, CDR2 YSYEKL, per germline. With 3 bases clipped from V and 1 base from J, the junction kept 6 bases outside the gene matches. This CDR3 is built from 16 residues. The CDR3 protein is CASSHSGTGIQETQYF. DNA for the CDR3: TGCGCCAGCAGCCACTCCGGGACAGGGATCCAAGAGACCCAGTACTTC.

J is TRBJ1-6 and V is TRBV9; no clear D gene. CDR1 and CDR2 from the germline V gene are SGDLS and YYNGEE. V dropped 5 bases and J dropped 0 bases, with 9 bases sitting between them. The CDR3 runs 15 residues. CDR3 coding DNA: TGTGCCAGCAGTCTTGGGGTCTCCTATAATTCACCCCTCCACTTT. It specifies CASSLGVSYNSPLHF.

The V gene is TRBV7-2, the J gene TRBJ1-2; 7 bases agree with TRBD1. This CDR3 is 14 amino acids long. Per the germline V gene, CDR1 is SGHTA and CDR2 is FQGNSA. V was pared by 5 bases and J by 8 bases, with 11 bases of the junction left unmatched. In DNA, the CDR3 is TGTGCCAGCAGCCTCCGACAGGGCACAAGCGGCTACACCTTC. This encodes CASSLRQGTSGYTF.

J is TRBJ1-1 and V is TRBV7-2; TRBD1 might be the D (6 bases). V lost 3 bases, J lost 4 bases, and 15 bases lay in between. Germline loops: CDR1 SGHTA, CDR2 FQGNSA. The CDR3 is 15 amino acids. For the CDR3, the DNA is TGTGCCAGCAGCTTCGGTCCACAGGGTACCACTGAAGCTTTCTTT. Its protein product is CASSFGPQGTTEAFF.

The chain links TRBV19 to TRBJ2-2; 9 nucleotides align to TRBD2. Germline-derived CDR1 and CDR2 are LNHDA and SQIVND (reference sequence). The V and J ends lost 3 bases and 3 bases, in that order; junction bases with no gene match: 5. This CDR3 is built from 16 residues. CDR3 amino acids: CASSISGLAYTGELFF. The CDR3 DNA reads TGTGCCAGTAGTATTTCCGGACTAGCGTACACCGGGGAGCTGTTTTTT.

This chain uses TRBV7-2 with TRBJ2-3; TRBD2 agrees at 8 bases. The J segment lost 6 bases and the V segment lost 1 base, leaving 6 bases of the junction unmatched. Germline CDR1 reads SGHTA; CDR2 reads FQGNSA. This CDR3 comprises 15 residues. This CDR3 is CASSLGLAGMDTQYF. DNA of the CDR3: TGTGCCAGCAGCTTAGGGCTAGCGGGTATGGATACGCAGTATTTT.

The rearrangement joins TRBV7-2 to TRBJ2-1; D not certain. Germline V gives CDR1 SGHTA, CDR2 FQGNSA. Trimming stripped 5 bases from V and 7 bases from J, with 12 bases between. CDR3 length: 13 residues. The CDR3 region has the DNA TGTGCCAGCAGCCACCCCTCCGATAATGAGCAGTTCTTC. It translates to CASSHPSDNEQFF.

This clonotype has more than one count but fewer than ten. The CDR3 reads CASSTSASGTGAYNEQFF. CDR3 coding DNA: TGTGCCAGTAGTACCTCCGCCTCCGGGACGGGAGCCTACAATGAGCAGTTCTTC. The genes are TRBV19 and TRBJ2-1; maybe TRBD2 (6 bases). This CDR3 comprises 18 residues. Germline assignment: CDR1 LNHDA and CDR2 SQIVND (reference sequence). V was shortened by 4 bases and J by 2 bases, with 21 bases between the two germline ends.

The V gene is TRBV24-1, the J gene TRBJ2-2; D is possibly TRBD2 (6 bases). Germline lookup yields CDR1 KGHDR and CDR2 SFDVKD. This CDR3 contains 19 residues. The V gene lost 5 bases and the J gene lost 1 base, with 22 bases spanning the gap. CDR3 bases: TGTGCCACCAGTGCCCTAGCGATCTTGGGGGTGGAGAACACCGGGGAGCTGTTTTTT. It encodes CATSALAILGVENTGELFF.

The table lists this clonotype with a few counts. This rearrangement joins TRBV5-1 to TRBJ1-1, with TRBD1 as a possible D gene (6 bases). The CDR3 extends over 15 amino acids. Germline loops: CDR1 SGHRS, CDR2 YFSETQ. The ends were cut back, 2 bases at V and 0 bases at J, with 11 bases in the middle. The CDR3 is CASSFVGGMNTEAFF. The CDR3 region has the DNA TGCGCCAGCAGCTTTGTGGGGGGCATGAACACTGAAGCTTTCTTT.

The chain couples TRBV20-1 to TRBJ1-5; tentatively, D is TRBD1 (6 bases). Germline V lookup: CDR1 DFQATT, CDR2 SNEGSKA (reference sequence). With 6 bases removed from V and 2 bases from J, the gap between germline ends came to 14 bases. This CDR3 is 14 amino acids long. CDR3 sequence: CSAGGGVGNQPQHF. CDR3 nucleotides: TGCAGTGCGGGGGGCGGTGTGGGCAATCAGCCCCAGCATTTT.

This chain's CDR3 is CASSLEGANQPQHF. Here the CDR3 DNA reads TGTGCCAGCAGCCTGGAGGGGGCAAATCAGCCCCAGCATTTT. The chain recombines TRBV5-6 with TRBJ1-5; 7 bases align to TRBD1. J was trimmed by 4 bases and V by 4 bases; bases with no gene match: 5. Germline CDR1 SGHDT, CDR2 YYEEEE. The CDR3 spans 14 residues.

As DNA, the CDR3 is TGTGCCATCCGTCCGGGACAGGGGGCAGAGACCTCTGGAAACACCATATATTTT. Protein: CAIRPGQGAETSGNTIYF. This rearrangement joins TRBV10-3 to TRBJ1-3; 12 bases match TRBD1. Looked up from germline, CDR1 is ENHRY and CDR2 is SYGVKD. The CDR3 has 18 residues. The trim removed 8 bases at V and 0 bases at J, leaving 11 bases unmatched.

This clonotype showed up many times. The chain employs TRBV7-6 and TRBJ1-3, with D possibly being TRBD1 (6 bases). V dropped 5 bases and J dropped 0 bases, with 17 bases sitting between them. This CDR3 has 17 residues. CDR1 is SGHVS and CDR2 is FNYEAQ in the germline V gene. The CDR3 DNA is TGTGCCAGCAGCCACCCCGGGACAACTAGCTCTGGAAACACCATATATTTT. It yields the protein CASSHPGTTSSGNTIYF.

The V gene is TRBV12-3 or TRBV12-4, the J gene TRBJ2-7; weak D call: TRBD1 (6 bases). This CDR3 region has 17 residues. V dropped 3 bases and J dropped 1 base, with 19 bases sitting between them. In DNA form, the CDR3 reads TGTGCCAGCAGTTTGGGCCCCGTAGGACAGCGATCCTACGAGCAGTACTTC. The encoded protein is CASSLGPVGQRSYEQYF.